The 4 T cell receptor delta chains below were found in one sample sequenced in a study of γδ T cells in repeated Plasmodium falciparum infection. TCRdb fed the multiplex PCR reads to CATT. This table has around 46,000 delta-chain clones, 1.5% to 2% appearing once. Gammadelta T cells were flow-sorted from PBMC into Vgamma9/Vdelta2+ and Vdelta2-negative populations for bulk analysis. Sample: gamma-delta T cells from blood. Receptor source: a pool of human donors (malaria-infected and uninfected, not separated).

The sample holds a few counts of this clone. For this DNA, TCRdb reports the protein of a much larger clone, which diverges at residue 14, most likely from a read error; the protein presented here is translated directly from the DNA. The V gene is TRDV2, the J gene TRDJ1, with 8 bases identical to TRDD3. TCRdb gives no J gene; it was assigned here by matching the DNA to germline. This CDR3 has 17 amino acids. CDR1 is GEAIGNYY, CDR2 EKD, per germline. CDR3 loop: CACDTLARGDNTDELIF. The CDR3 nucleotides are TGTGCCTGTGACACCCTAGCCCGGGGGGATAACACCGATGAACTCATCTTT.

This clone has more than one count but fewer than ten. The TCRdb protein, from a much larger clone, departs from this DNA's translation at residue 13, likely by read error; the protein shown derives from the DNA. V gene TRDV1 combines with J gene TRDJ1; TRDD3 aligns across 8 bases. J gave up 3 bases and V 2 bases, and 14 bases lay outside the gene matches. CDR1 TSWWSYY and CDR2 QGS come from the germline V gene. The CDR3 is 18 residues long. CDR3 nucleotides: TGTGCTCTTGGGGAAACAAAGGGATACGTTCTTGACTCCGATAAACTCATCTTT. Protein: CALGETKGYVLDSDKLIF.

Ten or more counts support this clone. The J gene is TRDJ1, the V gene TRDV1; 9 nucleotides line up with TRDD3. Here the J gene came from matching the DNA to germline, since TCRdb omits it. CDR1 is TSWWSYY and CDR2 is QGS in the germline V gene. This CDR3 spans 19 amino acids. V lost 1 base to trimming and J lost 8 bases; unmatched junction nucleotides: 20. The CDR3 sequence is CALGEHNLLPPGIRKKLIF. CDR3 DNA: TGTGCTCTTGGGGAACATAACCTCCTCCCGCCGGGGATACGGAAAAAACTCATCTTT.

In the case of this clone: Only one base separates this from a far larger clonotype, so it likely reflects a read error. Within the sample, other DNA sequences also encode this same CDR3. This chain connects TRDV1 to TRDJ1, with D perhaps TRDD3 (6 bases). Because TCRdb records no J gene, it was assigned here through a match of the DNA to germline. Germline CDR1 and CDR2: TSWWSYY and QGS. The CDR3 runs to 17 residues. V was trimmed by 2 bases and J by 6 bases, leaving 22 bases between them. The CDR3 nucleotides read TGTGCTCTTGGGGAAACCCTCCCATTGTACTGGGAGAATAAACTCATCTTT. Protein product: CALGETLPLYWENKLIF.